This paragraph reports one T cell receptor beta chain. This entry belongs to a study of cytotoxic CD8 clonotypes in ibrutinib-treated CLL. Only in-frame clones appear in the TCRdb table, and some are missing; sequencing was by immunoSEQ multiplex PCR. The table includes about 40,000 clones, under 80% detected once. This CDR3 comprises 14 residues. Trimming took off 3 bases at V and 0 bases at J, with 8 bases between the two ends. The germline gives CDR1 SEHNR, CDR2 FQNEAQ (reference sequence). The sample in question was PBMCs, obtained at disease progression, from a patient treated with ibrutinib. This TCR came from a human donor with chronic lymphocytic leukemia. The chain links TRBV7-9 to TRBJ1-1; D unclear. The CDR3 DNA sequence: TGTGCCAGCAGCTTCTCGGGCCTGAACACTGAAGCTTTCTTT. It codes for CASSFSGLNTEAFF.